This paragraph covers one TCR beta chain sequence. This entry belongs to a study of TIL therapy for anti-PD-1-resistant metastatic lung cancer. Turning to the study itself: Patients had a median age of around 54 years (range about 35-80).

Sample time point: pre-treatment sample, taken before nivolumab and TIL therapy. Sequencing used immunoSEQ v3. Produced via immunoSEQ multiplex PCR; TCRdb's table is partial and in-frame only. This table holds around 15,000 clones, around 68% found once. The sequence came from a person between 25 and 80 years old with non-small cell lung cancer. Sample: blood, taken at baseline.

The CDR3 is CASSLNSDHEQYF. In DNA form, the CDR3 reads TGTGCCAGCAGCTTAAATAGTGATCACGAGCAGTACTTC. The chain carries TRBV11-3 and TRBJ2-7; D is undetermined. V was pared by 2 bases and J by 5 bases, with 10 bases between. Germline CDR1 SGHNT, CDR2 YENEEA. The CDR3 runs to 13 residues.